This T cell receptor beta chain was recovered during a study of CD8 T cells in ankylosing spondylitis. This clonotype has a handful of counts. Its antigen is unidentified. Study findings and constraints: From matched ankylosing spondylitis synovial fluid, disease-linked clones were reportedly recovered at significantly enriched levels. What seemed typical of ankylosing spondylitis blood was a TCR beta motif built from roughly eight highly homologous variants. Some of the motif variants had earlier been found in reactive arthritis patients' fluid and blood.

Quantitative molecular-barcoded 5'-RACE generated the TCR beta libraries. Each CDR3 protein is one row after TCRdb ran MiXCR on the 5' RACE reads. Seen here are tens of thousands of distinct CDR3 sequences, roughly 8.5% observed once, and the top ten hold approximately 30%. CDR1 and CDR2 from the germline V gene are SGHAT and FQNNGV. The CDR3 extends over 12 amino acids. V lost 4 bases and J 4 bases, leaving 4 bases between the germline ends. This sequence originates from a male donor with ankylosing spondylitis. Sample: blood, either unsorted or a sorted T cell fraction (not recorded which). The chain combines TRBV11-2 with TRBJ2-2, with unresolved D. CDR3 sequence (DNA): TGTGCCAGCAGCTGGTCCACCGGGGAGCTGTTTTTT. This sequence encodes CASSWSTGELFF.